This is a list of T cell receptor beta chains from one sample in a study of vaccination and CD4 T cells after COVID-19. No antigens are known for them. Via MiXCR, TCRdb re-called the PCR reads, giving one row per CDR3 protein. The sample yields 7,000 to 8,500 distinct CDR3 sequences, 35% to 40% seen once. Sequencing was performed on CD4+ T cells from blood, cultured in vitro. Receptors were obtained from a human donor in good health. The CDR3 runs from the conserved cysteine through the conserved F or W. Each record gives: CDR3 length, clone size, V gene, J gene, D gene, CDR3 protein, CDR3 DNA. A D gene is named only where the DNA matches it firmly. Only part of the rows carry a size: once, few, many, or a class if the clone is expanded.

length: 12
size: .
V: TRBV6-1
J: TRBJ1-2
D: .
CDR3: CASSTGTHGYTF
DNA: TGTGCCAGCAGTACCGGGACTCATGGCTACACCTTC

length: 15
size: .
V: TRBV11-2
J: TRBJ1-3
D: .
CDR3: CASSLKWGGRNTIYF
DNA: TGTGCCAGCAGCTTGAAGTGGGGGGGCAGAAACACCATATATTTT

length: 12
size: .
V: TRBV20-1
J: TRBJ2-7
D: TRBD1
CDR3: CSVPTGPYEQYF
DNA: TGCAGTGTCCCGACAGGGCCCTACGAGCAGTACTTC

length: 11
size: .
V: TRBV6-2/TRBV6-3
J: TRBJ1-1
D: .
CDR3: CASSPGVGAFF
DNA: TGTGCCAGCAGTCCAGGGGTCGGAGCTTTCTTT

length: 14
size: .
V: TRBV12-3/TRBV12-4
J: TRBJ2-7
D: .
CDR3: CASGGHGASYEQYF
DNA: TGTGCCAGCGGGGGGCATGGGGCGAGCTACGAGCAGTACTTC

length: 11
size: .
V: TRBV10-3
J: TRBJ2-1
D: .
CDR3: CAISETSLQFF
DNA: TGTGCCATCAGTGAGACTAGCCTCCAGTTCTTC

length: 16
size: .
V: TRBV7-8
J: TRBJ1-5
D: TRBD1
CDR3: CASRSGQGAVNQPQHF
DNA: TGTGCCAGCAGATCCGGACAGGGGGCGGTCAATCAGCCCCAGCATTTT

length: 13
size: few
V: TRBV20-1
J: TRBJ1-4
D: .
CDR3: CSASIRANEKLFF
DNA: TGCAGTGCTAGTATCAGGGCTAATGAAAAACTGTTTTTT

length: 16
size: .
V: TRBV20-1
J: TRBJ2-1
D: TRBD2
CDR3: CSASRASGRSYNEQFF
DNA: TGCAGTGCTAGCCGGGCTAGCGGTCGCTCCTACAATGAGCAGTTCTTC

length: 14
size: once
V: TRBV11-2
J: TRBJ2-1
D: .
CDR3: CASTPRWLANEQFF
DNA: TGTGCCAGCACCCCGCGCTGGCTAGCCAATGAGCAGTTCTTC

length: 12
size: few
V: TRBV10-3
J: TRBJ2-1
D: .
CDR3: CAISGDQNEQFF
DNA: TGTGCCATCAGTGGGGACCAAAATGAGCAGTTCTTC

length: 16
size: .
V: TRBV12-3/TRBV12-4
J: TRBJ1-5
D: .
CDR3: CASSSIFRDINQPQHF
DNA: TGTGCCAGCAGTTCAATATTCCGGGACATCAATCAGCCCCAGCATTTT

length: 15
size: large
V: TRBV7-8
J: TRBJ2-7
D: TRBD1
CDR3: CASSTRWDSPYEQYF
DNA: TGTGCCAGCAGCACCCGGTGGGACAGTCCCTACGAGCAGTACTTC

length: 15
size: few
V: TRBV6-2/TRBV6-3
J: TRBJ1-1
D: TRBD1
CDR3: CASSLGQTMNTEAFF
DNA: TGTGCCAGCAGCTTGGGACAGACAATGAACACTGAAGCTTTCTTT

length: 15
size: .
V: TRBV27
J: TRBJ2-1
D: .
CDR3: CASRPPRSSYNEQFF
DNA: TGTGCCAGCAGGCCACCCAGGAGCTCCTACAATGAGCAGTTCTTC

length: 17
size: .
V: TRBV20-1
J: TRBJ2-3
D: TRBD2
CDR3: CSARKFRAGGPTDMQYF
DNA: TGCAGTGCTAGAAAATTTCGAGCGGGGGGGCCGACAGATATGCAGTATTTT

length: 13
size: .
V: TRBV27
J: TRBJ2-7
D: .
CDR3: CASSPGAPGEQYF
DNA: TGTGCCAGCAGTCCCGGGGCGCCGGGAGAGCAGTACTTC

length: 15
size: .
V: TRBV27
J: TRBJ1-6
D: TRBD1
CDR3: CASSLAGGYNSPLHF
DNA: TGTGCCAGCAGTTTAGCAGGGGGTTATAATTCACCCCTCCACTTT

length: 14
size: .
V: TRBV28
J: TRBJ1-5
D: TRBD1
CDR3: CASSSRQGSQPQHF
DNA: TGTGCCAGCAGTTCCCGACAGGGGAGTCAGCCCCAGCATTTT

length: 16
size: few
V: TRBV6-1
J: TRBJ2-2
D: TRBD1
CDR3: CASSPWTGANTGELFF
DNA: TGTGCCAGCAGTCCCTGGACAGGGGCGAACACCGGGGAGCTGTTTTTT

length: 15
size: .
V: TRBV6-1
J: TRBJ1-1
D: TRBD1
CDR3: CASRGSGTANTEAFF
DNA: TGTGCCAGCAGAGGATCCGGGACAGCCAACACTGAAGCTTTCTTT

length: 12
size: .
V: TRBV20-1
J: TRBJ2-7
D: .
CDR3: CSASPGNYEQYF
DNA: TGCAGTGCTAGCCCCGGGAACTACGAGCAGTACTTC

length: 13
size: .
V: TRBV6-1
J: TRBJ2-7
D: TRBD1
CDR3: CASRTGGSYEQYF
DNA: TGTGCCAGCAGGACAGGGGGCTCCTACGAGCAGTACTTC

length: 14
size: once
V: TRBV5-1
J: TRBJ1-1
D: .
CDR3: CASSSTPRVRGAFF
DNA: TGCGCCAGCAGCTCTACCCCCAGGGTAAGGGGAGCTTTCTTT

length: 15
size: .
V: TRBV20-1
J: TRBJ1-1
D: .
CDR3: CSAAPHLVGSTEAFF
DNA: TGCAGTGCTGCCCCCCACCTGGTAGGAAGCACTGAAGCTTTCTTT

length: 16
size: .
V: TRBV10-1
J: TRBJ2-3
D: TRBD2
CDR3: CASSDRRGGIVDTQYF
DNA: TGCGCCAGCAGTGACCGACGGGGGGGCATCGTAGATACGCAGTATTTT

length: 16
size: .
V: TRBV18
J: TRBJ1-1
D: TRBD1
CDR3: CASSRALTGENTEAFF
DNA: TGTGCCAGCTCACGCGCCTTGACAGGGGAAAACACTGAAGCTTTCTTT

length: 15
size: .
V: TRBV29-1
J: TRBJ1-1
D: .
CDR3: CSVEDLTPEGAEAFF
DNA: TGCAGCGTTGAAGATCTCACACCCGAAGGGGCTGAAGCTTTCTTT

length: 15
size: few
V: TRBV28
J: TRBJ1-1
D: .
CDR3: CASSGFVRPNTEAFF
DNA: TGTGCCAGCAGCGGCTTTGTCCGCCCAAACACTGAAGCTTTCTTT

length: 14
size: .
V: TRBV7-9
J: TRBJ1-2
D: .
CDR3: CASSPLMVGYGYTF
DNA: TGTGCCAGCAGCCCCCTTATGGTAGGGTATGGCTACACCTTC

length: 16
size: .
V: TRBV7-2
J: TRBJ1-3
D: TRBD1
CDR3: CASSLAGQGSGNTIYF
DNA: TGTGCCAGCAGCTTAGCGGGACAGGGTTCTGGAAACACCATATATTTT

length: 11
size: .
V: TRBV6-1
J: TRBJ2-7
D: .
CDR3: CASGGSYEQYF
DNA: TGTGCCAGCGGGGGGTCCTACGAGCAGTACTTC

length: 14
size: .
V: TRBV7-2
J: TRBJ2-7
D: TRBD2
CDR3: CASSLELAGGEQYF
DNA: TGTGCCAGCAGCTTAGAACTAGCGGGTGGAGAGCAGTACTTC

length: 12
size: .
V: TRBV6-5
J: TRBJ1-2
D: .
CDR3: CASSSQGDGYTF
DNA: TGTGCCAGCAGTTCCCAGGGAGATGGCTACACCTTC

length: 14
size: .
V: TRBV15
J: TRBJ2-3
D: .
CDR3: CATTPGPQRDTQYF
DNA: TGTGCCACCACTCCGGGCCCCCAAAGGGATACGCAGTATTTT